Detailed here is one T cell receptor beta chain. Its specific antigen is unknown. Base qualities were left out, and no much larger clone turns up one base away. RNA was extracted with the RNeasy kit and 0.5 to 1 ug was reverse transcribed using random hexamers. The immunoSEQ multiplex PCR assay, covering 54 Vbeta and 13 Jbeta segments, was used to amplify TCR beta CDR3 regions. Bias from PCR amplification was corrected by using a synthetic template baseline for primer optimization and for computational correction. As for how the authors treated the data: Reads were assigned to V, D and J genes according to IMGT and analyzed in immunoSEQ Analyzer, with only productive sequences retained. Clonality was calculated as one minus the Shannon entropy normalized by log2 of the number of productive unique sequences. Public and private clones were assessed among the 100 most prevalent clones of each patient and control. Susac-specific clones were defined as absent from healthy and MS cohorts, over a thousand published viral clones and other ImmuneACCESS disease sequences. TCRdb reworked the public reads: Q25 trimming with fastp, MiXCR clone assembly, productive beta chains retained. Duplicate CDR3 protein sequences are folded into a single record with the most common DNA and genes. These V and J calls derive from TCRdb rather than the authors' analysis. The sample table shows 69,000 or so distinct CDR3 sequences, and 95% are seen once. Roughly 0.25% of the sample is taken by the ten largest.

V loses 3 bases, J loses 0 bases, and the germline ends lie 14 bases apart. The CDR3, from cysteine to phenylalanine, totals 16 residues. The kept DNA is CDR3 alone, 48 bases in frame from the first base. The germline V gene specifies MGHDK as CDR1 and SYGVNS as CDR2. The source of the sample is a study of CD8 T cells in Susac syndrome (dated by TCRdb to about 2019). Background on the whole study: The study used repertoire sequencing to test whether antigen drove CD8+ T cell activation and differentiation in Susac syndrome. The clonality of the CD8+ T cell repertoire was compared across around twelve healthy donors, around 14 Susac syndrome patients and about 16 multiple sclerosis patients.

Results the study describes overall, beyond this receptor: The study acknowledged that relatively few individuals were included in the TCR sequencing and HLA analysis.

High-throughput TCR beta sequencing profiled peripheral blood CD8+ and CD4+ T cells from healthy donors, Susac syndrome patients and multiple sclerosis patients. The healthy donors served as controls matched for age and sex. Bulk CD8+ and CD4+ T cells were purified by magnetic negative isolation, while CD8+ TEMRA cells were enriched using FACS. Blood was drawn into EDTA tubes, processed within 24 hours, and PBMCs were isolated by density gradient centrifugation. PBMCs intended for TCR sequencing were cryopreserved in liquid nitrogen and were subsequently thawed in a 37 degrees C water bath. The sorted or isolated CD4+, CD8+ and CD8+ TEMRA cells had a purity of 90% or higher.

The sequence was collected from a human donor in good health. The sequencing input was CD8+ T cells from PBMCs. The sequence is built from TRBV25-1 and TRBJ2-5; a confident D gene designation cannot be given. The DNA sequence follows: TGTGCCAGCAGTGACTACTCGGTGGGGTACCAAGAGACCCAGTACTTC. It translates to CASSDYSVGYQETQYF.